These T cell receptor beta chains were read from a single sample in a study of shared clonotypes between healthy human individuals. Repertoires were generated with immunoSEQ multiplex PCR, while TCRdb's copy carries only in-frame clones and drops some. The sample contains approximately 350,000 clones, 95% to 97% of which appear only once. The sequencing sample was made of memory CD8+ T cells sorted from blood. Receptors were obtained from a man aged 25-40 years in good health. Each CDR3 is given with its conserved first and last residue.

V,CDR3
TRBV19,CASSPPRDTTDTQYF
TRBV11-3,CASSRGQNTEAFF
TRBV11-2,CASSLVPSGTYEQYF
TRBV5-6,CASSYSYSGRKQETQYF
TRBV10-3,CAISDNSYSYEQYF
TRBV28,CASRHNEQFF
TRBV7-2,CASSLGGSRLEQYF
TRBV13,CASSPGTGSGYTF
TRBV5-5,CASSFKNEQFF
TRBV28,CASSQGSYEQYF